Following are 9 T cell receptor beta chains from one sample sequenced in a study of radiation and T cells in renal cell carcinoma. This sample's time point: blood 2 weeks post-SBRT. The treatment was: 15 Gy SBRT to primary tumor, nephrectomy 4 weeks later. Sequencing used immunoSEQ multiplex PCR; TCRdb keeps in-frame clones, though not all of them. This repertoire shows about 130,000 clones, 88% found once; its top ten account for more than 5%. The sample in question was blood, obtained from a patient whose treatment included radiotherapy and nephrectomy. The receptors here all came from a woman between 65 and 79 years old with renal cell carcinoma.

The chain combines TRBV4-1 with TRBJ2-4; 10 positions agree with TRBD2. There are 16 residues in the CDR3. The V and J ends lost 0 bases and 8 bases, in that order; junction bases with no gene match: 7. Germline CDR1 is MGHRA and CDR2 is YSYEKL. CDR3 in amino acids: CASSQETSGAKDIQYF. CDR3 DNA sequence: TGCGCCAGCAGCCAAGAAACTAGCGGGGCCAAGGACATTCAGTACTTC.

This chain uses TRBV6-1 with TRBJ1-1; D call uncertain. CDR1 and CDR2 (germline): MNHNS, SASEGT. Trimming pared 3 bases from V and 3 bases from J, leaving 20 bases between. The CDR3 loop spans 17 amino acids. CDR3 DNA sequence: TGTGCCAGCAGTGATGCGGCGGGTGGATTCACGGACACTGAAGCTTTCTTT. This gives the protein CASSDAAGGFTDTEAFF.

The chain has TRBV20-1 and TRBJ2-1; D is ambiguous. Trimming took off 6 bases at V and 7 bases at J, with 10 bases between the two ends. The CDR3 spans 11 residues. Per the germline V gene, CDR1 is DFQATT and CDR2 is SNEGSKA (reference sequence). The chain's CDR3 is CSAAPVNEQFF. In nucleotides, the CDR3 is TGCAGTGCGGCCCCGGTGAATGAGCAGTTCTTC.

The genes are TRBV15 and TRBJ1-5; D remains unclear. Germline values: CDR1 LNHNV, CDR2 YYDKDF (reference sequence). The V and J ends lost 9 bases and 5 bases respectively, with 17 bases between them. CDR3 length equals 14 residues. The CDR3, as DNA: TGTGCCACTACTAGGGATAAGAATTATCAGCCCCAGCATTTT. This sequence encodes CATTRDKNYQPQHF.

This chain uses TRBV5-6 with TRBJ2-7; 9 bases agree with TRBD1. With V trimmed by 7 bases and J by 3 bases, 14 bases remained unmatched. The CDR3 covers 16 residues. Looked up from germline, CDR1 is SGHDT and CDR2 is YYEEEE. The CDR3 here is CASGDGTRDRDYEQYF. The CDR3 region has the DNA TGTGCCAGCGGGGATGGGACCCGGGACAGGGACTACGAGCAGTACTTC.

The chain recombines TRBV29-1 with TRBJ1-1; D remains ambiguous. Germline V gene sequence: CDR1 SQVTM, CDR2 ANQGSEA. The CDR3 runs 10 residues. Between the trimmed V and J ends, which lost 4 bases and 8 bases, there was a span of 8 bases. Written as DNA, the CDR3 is TGCAGCGTTGTGACACCGGAAGCTTTCTTT. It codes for CSVVTPEAFF.

This CDR3 is CAWTGGANTEAFF. The CDR3 coding sequence is TGTGCCTGGACAGGGGGCGCGAACACTGAAGCTTTCTTT. The rearrangement links TRBV30 to TRBJ1-1; TRBD1 matches 8 bases. Losses at the gene ends were 4 bases for V and 1 base for J; bases not matched to a gene: 2. CDR3 size: 13 residues. Per the germline V gene, CDR1 is GTSNPN and CDR2 is SVGIG (reference sequence).

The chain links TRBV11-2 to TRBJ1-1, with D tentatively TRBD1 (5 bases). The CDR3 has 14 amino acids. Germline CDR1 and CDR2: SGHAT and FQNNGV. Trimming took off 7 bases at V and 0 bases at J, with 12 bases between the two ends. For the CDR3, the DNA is TGTGCCAGCATCATGGGGCGGGTGAACACTGAAGCTTTCTTT. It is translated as CASIMGRVNTEAFF.

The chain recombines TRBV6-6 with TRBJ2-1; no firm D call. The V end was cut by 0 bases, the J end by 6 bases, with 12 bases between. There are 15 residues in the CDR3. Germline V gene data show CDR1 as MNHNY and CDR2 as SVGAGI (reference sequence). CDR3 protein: CASSYSIQTRNEQFF. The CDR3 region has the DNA TGTGCCAGCAGTTACTCGATACAGACCCGCAATGAGCAGTTCTTC.